These T cell receptor beta chains were read from a single sample in a study of shared clonotypes between healthy human individuals. Profiled with immunoSEQ multiplex PCR; TCRdb holds only in-frame clones, not every one. The sample lists some 480,000 clones, roughly 78% occurring once. Sequenced material: PBMCs. These receptors were taken from a woman in her 40s in good health. Some clones in this sample may be carry-over from other donors' samples. CDR3s include the opening cysteine and the closing phenylalanine or tryptophan. Each record gives: clone size, D gene, J gene, V gene, CDR3 protein, CDR3 DNA. D genes are given only for firm matches. Clone size is shown for a subset of rows, as once, few, many or a class of expanded clone.

-	TRBD2	TRBJ2-2	TRBV9	CASSKRGLAGAGELFF	TGTGCCAGCAGCAAACGGGGACTAGCGGGAGCTGGGGAGCTGTTTTTT
-	TRBD1	TRBJ1-1	TRBV29-1	CSARRGTGGTEAFF	TGCAGCGCCCGGAGGGGGACAGGGGGCACTGAAGCTTTCTTT
-	-	TRBJ2-5	TRBV27	CASRSAGETQYF	TGTGCCAGCAGGTCAGCGGGAGAGACCCAGTACTTC
once	-	TRBJ2-7	TRBV30	CAWSSPLYEQYF	TGTGCCTGGAGTTCCCCCCTCTACGAGCAGTACTTC
-	TRBD2	TRBJ2-7	TRBV28	CASSPMGLAGDYEQYF	TGTGCCAGCAGTCCAATGGGACTAGCGGGAGACTACGAGCAGTACTTC
-	-	TRBJ1-1	TRBV2	CASSWYEAFF	TGTGCCAGCAGTTGGTATGAAGCTTTCTTT
-	TRBD1	TRBJ1-3	TRBV28	CASSRDRAFSGNTIYF	TGTGCCAGCAGCCGGGACAGGGCTTTCTCTGGAAACACCATATATTTT
few	TRBD1	TRBJ2-3	TRBV10-3	CAIKGGGTQTPITDTQYF	TGTGCCATCAAAGGGGGCGGTACGCAGACCCCTATCACAGATACGCAGTATTTT
-	-	TRBJ2-5	TRBV5-1	CASRQQQETQYF	TGCGCCAGCAGGCAACAGCAAGAGACCCAGTACTTC
few	-	TRBJ2-3	TRBV19	CASSIDNTGPLDTQYF	TGTGCCAGTAGTATTGACAACACGGGACCCCTAGATACGCAGTATTTT
few	-	TRBJ1-4	TRBV6-1	CAISSRQGSMVKLFF	TGTGCCATCTCCAGCCGTCAGGGTTCAATGGTAAAACTGTTTTTT
-	TRBD2	TRBJ2-2	TRBV10-1	CASSPTLAGATGELFF	TGCGCCAGCAGTCCCACATTGGCGGGAGCCACCGGGGAGCTGTTTTTT
-	-	TRBJ2-7	TRBV6-1	CASSEVGINYEQYF	TGTGCCAGCAGTGAAGTGGGCATTAACTACGAGCAGTACTTC
few	-	TRBJ2-2	TRBV6-4	CASSVRGDATGELFF	TGTGCCAGCAGTGTCCGGGGCGACGCGACCGGGGAGCTGTTTTTT
-	TRBD1	TRBJ2-5	TRBV7-3	CASRLTGTVQETQYF	TGTGCCAGCCGACTTACCGGGACAGTACAAGAGACCCAGTACTTC
-	-	TRBJ2-3	TRBV19	CASSMQWTDTQYF	TGTGCCAGTAGTATGCAGTGGACAGATACGCAGTATTTT
-	TRBD2	TRBJ2-1	TRBV19	CASSPNFLAGGVNEQFF	TGTGCCAGTAGTCCCAATTTCCTAGCGGGAGGGGTGAATGAGCAGTTCTTC
once	-	TRBJ2-5	TRBV15	CATSRDSTSSETQYF	TGTGCCACCAGCAGAGATAGCACTAGCTCGGAGACCCAGTACTTC
-	TRBD1	TRBJ2-7	TRBV30	CASSGTGPIYEQYF	TGTGCCTCTTCCGGGACAGGGCCTATCTACGAGCAGTACTTC
few	TRBD1	TRBJ2-1	TRBV30	CAWSNLRQGLSDEQFF	TGTGCCTGGAGTAATCTGAGACAGGGTCTTTCGGATGAGCAGTTCTTC
-	-	TRBJ2-1	TRBV7-7	CASSLEYLNEQFF	TGTGCTAGCAGCTTAGAGTATCTGAATGAGCAGTTCTTC
-	-	TRBJ2-1	TRBV2	CASSEQTGAGNEQFF	TGTGCCAGCAGTGAACAGACCGGTGCCGGCAATGAGCAGTTCTTC
-	-	TRBJ2-5	TRBV7-6	CASSSLSQETQYF	TGTGCCAGCAGCTCTTTATCCCAAGAGACCCAGTACTTC
few	-	TRBJ1-5	TRBV18	CASSPDIHQPQHF	TGTGCCAGCTCACCTGACATACATCAGCCCCAGCATTTT
-	TRBD1	TRBJ2-2	TRBV5-6	CASSYLGQGRTGELFF	TGTGCCAGCAGTTACCTGGGACAGGGAAGAACCGGGGAGCTGTTTTTT
once	TRBD1	TRBJ2-1	TRBV7-2	CASSLGTGWQFF	TGTGCCAGCAGCTTAGGGACAGGGTGGCAGTTCTTC
few	-	TRBJ2-7	TRBV27	CASSPSRGGEQYF	TGTGCCAGCAGTCCATCCAGGGGTGGGGAGCAGTACTTC
-	-	TRBJ2-6	TRBV21-1	CASSKGAGATGANVLTF	TGTGCCAGCAGCAAAGGGGCCGGGGCTACTGGGGCCAACGTCCTGACTTTC
-	TRBD2	TRBJ2-3	TRBV11-3	CASSLGYSGTSTDTQYF	TGTGCCAGCAGCTTAGGCTATAGCGGGACTAGCACAGATACGCAGTATTTT
-	-	TRBJ1-3	TRBV7-9	CASSNQGGSGAIYF	TGTGCCAGCAGTAACCAGGGAGGTTCTGGGGCCATATATTTT
-	-	TRBJ2-1	TRBV9	CASSVPLRGDGIIEQFF	TGTGCCAGCAGCGTACCTCTCAGGGGGGATGGTATCATTGAGCAGTTCTTC
-	TRBD2	TRBJ2-7	TRBV19	CASSIAAGDYEQYF	TGTGCCAGTAGTATAGCCGCGGGGGACTACGAGCAGTACTTC
-	-	TRBJ2-1	TRBV4-2	CASRASYNEQFF	TGTGCCAGCAGGGCATCCTACAATGAGCAGTTCTTC
-	TRBD1	TRBJ2-5	TRBV5-1	CASSWAPGSGGFQETQYF	TGCGCCAGCAGCTGGGCCCCAGGATCAGGGGGCTTCCAAGAGACCCAGTACTTC
few	-	TRBJ2-7	TRBV5-4	CASSPRPGDEQYF	TGTGCCAGCAGCCCCCGACCGGGCGACGAGCAGTACTTC
-	-	TRBJ1-2	TRBV28	CASSLPTGTNYGYTF	TGTGCCAGCAGTTTACCAACCGGGACGAACTATGGCTACACCTTC
-	-	TRBJ2-1	TRBV5-1	CASSTRFEGEQFF	TGCGCCAGCAGCACAAGATTTGAGGGTGAGCAGTTCTTC
-	TRBD2	TRBJ2-7	TRBV27	CASSFGLAGGENEQYF	TGTGCCAGCAGTTTTGGACTAGCGGGAGGTGAAAACGAGCAGTACTTC
-	-	TRBJ2-7	TRBV5-1	CASSLGQGVGEQYF	TGCGCCAGCAGCTTGGGGCAGGGAGTAGGTGAGCAGTACTTC
-	-	TRBJ1-1	TRBV27	CASSLVEYTEAFF	TGTGCCAGCAGTTTAGTGGAATACACTGAAGCTTTCTTT
many	-	TRBJ2-2	TRBV7-6	CASSSSSTGELFF	TGTGCCAGCAGCTCTTCGAGCACCGGGGAGCTGTTTTTT
-	-	TRBJ2-2	TRBV10-3	CAISEQENTGELFF	TGTGCCATCAGTGAACAGGAGAACACCGGGGAGCTGTTTTTT
few	-	TRBJ2-5	TRBV7-2	CASSLGVETQYF	TGTGCCAGCAGCTTAGGTGTCGAGACCCAGTACTTC
-	-	TRBJ1-2	TRBV12-5	CASGLDWTARGYGYTF	TGTGCTAGTGGTTTAGACTGGACAGCCAGGGGCTATGGCTACACCTTC